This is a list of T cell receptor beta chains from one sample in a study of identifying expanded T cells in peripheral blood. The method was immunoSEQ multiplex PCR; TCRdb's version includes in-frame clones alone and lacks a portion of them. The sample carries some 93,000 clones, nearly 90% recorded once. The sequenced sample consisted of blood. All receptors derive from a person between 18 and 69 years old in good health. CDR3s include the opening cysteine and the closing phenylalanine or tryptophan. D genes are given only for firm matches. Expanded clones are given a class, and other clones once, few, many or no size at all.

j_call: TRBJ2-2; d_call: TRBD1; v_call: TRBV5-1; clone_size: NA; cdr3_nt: TGCGCCAGCAGCTGGGGGACAGCGAACACCGGGGAGCTGTTTTTT; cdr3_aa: CASSWGTANTGELFF
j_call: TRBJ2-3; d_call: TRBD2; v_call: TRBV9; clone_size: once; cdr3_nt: TGTGCCAGCAGCGTAGGCGGGAGGCCTAACACAGATACGCAGTATTTT; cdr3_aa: CASSVGGRPNTDTQYF
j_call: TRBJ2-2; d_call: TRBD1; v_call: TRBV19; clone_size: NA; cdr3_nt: TGTGCCAGTAGTCCAAGGGACAGTTACACCGGGGAGCTGTTTTTT; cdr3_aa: CASSPRDSYTGELFF
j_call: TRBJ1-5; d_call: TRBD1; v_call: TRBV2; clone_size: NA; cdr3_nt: TGTGCCAGCAGTGGGGGGCGACAGGGAAATCAGCCCCAGCATTTT; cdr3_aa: CASSGGRQGNQPQHF
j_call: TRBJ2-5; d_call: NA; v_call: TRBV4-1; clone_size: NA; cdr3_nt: TGCGCCAGCAGCCTCCAATCATCGTACAGGGAAGAGACCCAGTACTTC; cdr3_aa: CASSLQSSYREETQYF
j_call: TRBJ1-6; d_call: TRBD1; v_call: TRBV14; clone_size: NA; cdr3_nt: TGTGCCAGCAGCCGGACAGGGGGCGCCTCCTATAATTCACCCCTCCACTTT; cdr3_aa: CASSRTGGASYNSPLHF
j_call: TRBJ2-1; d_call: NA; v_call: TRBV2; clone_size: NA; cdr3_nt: TGTGCCAGCGGGAGTAGGTCCTACAATGAGCAGTTCTTC; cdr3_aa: CASGSRSYNEQFF
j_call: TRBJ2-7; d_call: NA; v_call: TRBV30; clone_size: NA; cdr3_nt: TGTGCCTGGAGTGGAGCGAGGACAGACTCCTACGAGCAGTACTTC; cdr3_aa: CAWSGARTDSYEQYF
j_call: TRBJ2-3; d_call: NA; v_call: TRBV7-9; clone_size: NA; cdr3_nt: TGTGCCAGCAGCTTTTCACTTACCACAGATACGCAGTATTTT; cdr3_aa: CASSFSLTTDTQYF
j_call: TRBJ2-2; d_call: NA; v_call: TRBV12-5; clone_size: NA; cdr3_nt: TGTGCTAGTGGTCTGGGAGGGACAGCGAACACCGGGGAGCTGTTTTTT; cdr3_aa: CASGLGGTANTGELFF
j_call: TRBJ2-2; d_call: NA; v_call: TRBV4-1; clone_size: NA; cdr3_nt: TGCGCCAGCAGCCAATCGGCGGCAGGCACCGGGGAGCTGTTTTTT; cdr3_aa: CASSQSAAGTGELFF
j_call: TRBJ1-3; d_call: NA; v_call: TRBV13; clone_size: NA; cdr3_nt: TGTGCCAGCAGCTTTCGGGGGGCGAGTGGAAACACCATATATTTT; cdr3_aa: CASSFRGASGNTIYF
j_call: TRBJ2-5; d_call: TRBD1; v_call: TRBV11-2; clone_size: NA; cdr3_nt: TGTGCCAGCAGCACCATGGACAGGTCGCGGGAGACCCAGTACTTC; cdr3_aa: CASSTMDRSRETQYF
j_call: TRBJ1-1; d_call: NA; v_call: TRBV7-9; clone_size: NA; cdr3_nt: TGTGCCAGCAGCTTAGTCGGGGGGAACACTGAAGCTTTCTTT; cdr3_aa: CASSLVGGNTEAFF
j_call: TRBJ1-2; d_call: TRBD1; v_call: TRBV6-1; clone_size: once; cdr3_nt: TGTGGAGGGGGGGGGACAGGTCCCTATGGCTACACCTTC; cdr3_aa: CGGGGTGPYGYTF
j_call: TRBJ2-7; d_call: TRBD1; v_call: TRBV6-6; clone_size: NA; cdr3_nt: TGTGCCAGCAGAGTGAGACAGGGGGCCCCCGAGCAGTACTTC; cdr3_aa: CASRVRQGAPEQYF
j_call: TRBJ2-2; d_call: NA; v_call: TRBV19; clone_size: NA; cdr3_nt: TGTGCCAGTAGACGGGACGGTCCCAAGGAGCTGTTTTTT; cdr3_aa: CASRRDGPKELFF
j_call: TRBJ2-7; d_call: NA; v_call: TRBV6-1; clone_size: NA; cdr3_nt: TGTGCCAGCAGGGCATTCTCCTACGAGCAGTACTTC; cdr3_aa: CASRAFSYEQYF
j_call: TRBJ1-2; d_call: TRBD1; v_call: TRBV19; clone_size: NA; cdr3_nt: TGTGCCAGTAGAAGGCAGGGGGCAACCTACACCTTC; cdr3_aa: CASRRQGATYTF
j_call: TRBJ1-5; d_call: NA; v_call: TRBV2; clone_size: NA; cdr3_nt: TGTGCCAGCAGTGCCGAGGTCCTCAATCAGCCCCAGCATTTT; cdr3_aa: CASSAEVLNQPQHF